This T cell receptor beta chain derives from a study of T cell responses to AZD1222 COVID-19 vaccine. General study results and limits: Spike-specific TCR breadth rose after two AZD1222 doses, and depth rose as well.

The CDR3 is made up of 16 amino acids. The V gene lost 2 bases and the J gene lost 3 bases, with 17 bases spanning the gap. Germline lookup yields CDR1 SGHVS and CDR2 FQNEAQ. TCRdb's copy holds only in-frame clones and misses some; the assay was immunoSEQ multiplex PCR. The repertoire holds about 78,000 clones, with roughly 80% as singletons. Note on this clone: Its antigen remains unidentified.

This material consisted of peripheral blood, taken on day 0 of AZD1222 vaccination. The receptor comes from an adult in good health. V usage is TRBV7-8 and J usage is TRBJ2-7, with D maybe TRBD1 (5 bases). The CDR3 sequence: CASSLTRSGFVYEQYF. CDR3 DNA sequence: TGTGCCAGCAGCTTAACGAGGTCAGGGTTCGTCTACGAGCAGTACTTC.